The 27 T cell receptor beta chains in this list originate from one sample, sequenced in a study of blood T cell repertoires in COVID-19. Profiling relied on immunoSEQ multiplex PCR, and the TCRdb table lists in-frame clones only, not all of them. The sample carries about 220,000 clones, 82% recorded once. The sequenced sample was peripheral blood. These receptors all stem from a woman of 80 years or more with acute or convalescent COVID-19.

The rearrangement joins TRBV19 to TRBJ2-1; 7 bases are a match to TRBD1. V shed 4 bases and J 12 bases; nucleotides not matched to a gene: 9. The germline V gene encodes CDR1 LNHDA and CDR2 SQIVND (reference sequence). The CDR3 is 13 amino acids. The CDR3 spells CASSTDRQGPQFF. The DNA for the CDR3 is TGTGCCAGTAGTACTGACCGACAGGGCCCGCAGTTCTTC.

V is TRBV11-3 and J is TRBJ2-1, with D perhaps TRBD2 (7 bases). The length of the CDR3 is 16 residues. The germline gives CDR1 SGHNT, CDR2 YENEEA. V lost 5 bases and J lost 6, with 20 bases in between. The CDR3 region is CASSVGGGRDGNEQFF. For the CDR3, the DNA is TGTGCCAGCAGCGTGGGCGGGGGCCGTGATGGCAATGAGCAGTTCTTC.

The CDR3 sequence is CASSFGTSGPRRETQYF. DNA of the CDR3: TGTGCCAGCAGCTTCGGGACTAGCGGGCCGCGGAGAGAGACCCAGTACTTC. The genes are TRBV5-4 and TRBJ2-5; 12 nucleotides match TRBD2. V lost 2 bases and J lost 4; bases outside the gene matches: 9. Looked up from germline, CDR1 is SGHNT and CDR2 is YYREEE (reference sequence). CDR3 length: 17 residues.

V gene TRBV4-1 combines with J gene TRBJ2-7, with unresolved D. The CDR3 runs 17 residues. V lost 1 base to trimming and J lost 0 bases, with 16 bases between them. CDR1 is MGHRA, CDR2 YSYEKL, per germline. CDR3 in DNA: TGCGCCAGCAGCCAAGGCGGTCCGACCCTTAGCTCCTACGAGCAGTACTTC. It is translated as CASSQGGPTLSSYEQYF.

The chain links TRBV5-6 to TRBJ1-5, with a weak D call TRBD1 (5 bases). The CDR3 is 14 residues long. V lost 4 bases to trimming and J lost 1 base, with 9 bases between them. CDR1 is SGHDT, CDR2 YYEEEE, per germline. The CDR3 protein is CASSGAASNQPQHF. The CDR3 DNA follows: TGTGCCAGCAGCGGGGCCGCGAGCAATCAGCCCCAGCATTTT.

The rearrangement uses TRBV6-6 and TRBJ1-1; D possibly corresponds to TRBD1 (6 bases). The V gene lost 6 bases and the J gene lost 5 bases, with 19 bases spanning the gap. CDR3 length: 15 amino acids. Per the germline V gene, CDR1 is MNHNY and CDR2 is SVGAGI (reference sequence). The CDR3 DNA reads as TGTGCCAGCAGCCAACCAGGGGTAGGGGGAACTGAAGCTTTCTTT. It codes for CASSQPGVGGTEAFF.

The chain couples TRBV11-3 to TRBJ2-1, with 10 bases lining up with TRBD2. The J segment lost 7 bases and the V segment lost 5 bases, leaving 8 bases of the junction unmatched. Germline CDR1 is SGHNT and CDR2 is YENEEA. This CDR3 contains 15 residues. CDR3 region: CASSRGSGGGNEQFF. The CDR3 DNA follows: TGTGCCAGCAGCCGCGGGAGCGGGGGGGGGAATGAGCAGTTCTTC.

CDR3 amino acids: CASSLIRQAILYEQYF. The CDR3 DNA is TGTGCCAGCAGCCTAATTAGACAGGCCATCCTCTACGAGCAGTACTTC. V usage is TRBV21-1 and J usage is TRBJ2-7; the table's D call, TRBD1, has no DNA check behind it. TRBV21-1 is tagged as a pseudogene. The CDR3 sequence is 16 residues long.

V is TRBV5-1 and J is TRBJ2-7; perhaps TRBD1 as D (7 bases). The germline CDR1 and CDR2 sequences are SGHRS and YFSETQ. V dropped 5 bases and J dropped 2 bases, with 17 bases sitting between them. The CDR3 length is 15 residues. This CDR3 is CASRGGQTTTYEQYF. CDR3 DNA sequence: TGCGCCAGCAGGGGGGGACAGACTACTACCTACGAGCAGTACTTC.

The genes are TRBV28 and TRBJ1-2, with D unclear. Germline CDR1 and CDR2: MDHEN and SYDVKM. This CDR3 is 15 amino acids long. V lost 4 bases, J lost 5 bases, and 17 bases lay in between. The CDR3 is CASSSRAAAGYGYTF. In DNA form, the CDR3 reads TGTGCCAGCAGTTCCCGTGCGGCCGCGGGGTATGGCTACACCTTC.

The rearrangement links TRBV11-1 to TRBJ2-7, with D possibly matching TRBD2 (6 bases). The V gene lost 6 bases and the J gene lost 0 bases, with 15 bases spanning the gap. Germline-derived CDR1 and CDR2 are SGHAT and FQDESV (reference sequence). This CDR3 contains 15 residues. The CDR3 coding sequence is TGTGCCAGCAGTTACACCCGCGGGGACTCCTACGAGCAGTACTTC. It codes for CASSYTRGDSYEQYF.

The chain links TRBV11-3 to TRBJ1-2; 8 nucleotides match TRBD1. Germline loops: CDR1 SGHNT, CDR2 YENEEA. The CDR3 sequence is 15 residues long. J gave up 7 bases and V 0 bases, and 7 bases lay outside the gene matches. The CDR3 reads CASSLDSQGASGYTF. CDR3 sequence (DNA): TGTGCCAGCAGCTTAGATTCTCAGGGGGCCTCTGGCTACACCTTC.

This sequence joins TRBV5-1 and TRBJ1-2; TRBD1 matches 7 bases. The ends lost 4 bases at V and 5 bases at J; junction bases unmatched: 5. Looked up from germline, CDR1 is SGHRS and CDR2 is YFSETQ. This CDR3 contains 13 residues. This CDR3 is CASSRDRVYGYTF. CDR3 bases: TGCGCCAGCAGCCGCGACAGGGTGTATGGCTACACCTTC. The full variable domain, in which reference TRBV5-1 and TRBJ1-2 provide the parts outside the CDR3, is KAGVTQTPRYLIKTRGQQVTLSCSPISGHRSVSWYQQTPGQGLQFLFEYFSETQRNKGNFPGRFSGRQFSNSRSEMNVSTLELGDSALYLCASSRDRVYGYTFGSGTRLTVV.

The CDR3 region has the DNA TGTGCCAGCAGCGTCAGGGCAGGTGAAAACTATGGCTACACCTTC. It translates to CASSVRAGENYGYTF. The chain links TRBV9 to TRBJ1-2, with a tentative D call TRBD1 (5 bases). Per germline, CDR1 SGDLS and CDR2 YYNGEE. V lost 2 bases, J lost 2 bases, and 13 bases lay in between. The CDR3 contains 15 residues.

The chain links TRBV12-3 or TRBV12-4 to TRBJ1-2, with D possibly being TRBD1 (5 bases). The CDR3 loop spans 13 amino acids. Trimming pared 1 base from V and 6 bases from J, leaving 9 bases between. CDR3 nucleotide sequence: TGTGCCAGCAGTTTAGACAGGAAAAATGGCTACACCTTC. This sequence encodes CASSLDRKNGYTF.

The rearrangement uses TRBV28 and TRBJ1-2; the match to TRBD1 covers 7 bases. CDR3 length equals 14 residues. V lost 4 bases, J lost 2 bases, and 4 bases stayed unmatched. Germline V gene sequence: CDR1 MDHEN, CDR2 SYDVKM. The CDR3 loop is CASSSRGANYGYTF. The CDR3 DNA is TGTGCCAGCAGTTCCAGGGGGGCGAACTATGGCTACACCTTC.

This clone was seen a few times. The chain carries TRBV11-3 and TRBJ1-2; 7 bases agree with TRBD1. Germline V gives CDR1 SGHNT, CDR2 YENEEA. After removal of 0 bases from V and 4 bases from J, the junction contained 5 bases not matched to a gene. The CDR3 totals 15 residues. CDR3 DNA: TGTGCCAGCAGCTTAGATCCCGGGACAGCCTATGGCTACACCTTC. Its protein is CASSLDPGTAYGYTF.

The gene calls are TRBV12-3 or TRBV12-4 and TRBJ1-2; maybe TRBD1 (5 bases). V was shortened by 5 bases and J by 2 bases, with 6 bases between the two germline ends. This CDR3 region has 12 residues. The CDR3 is CASSGGNYGYTF. In DNA form, the CDR3 reads TGTGCCAGCAGTGGGGGGAACTATGGCTACACCTTC.

DNA of the CDR3: TGTGCCAGCAGTGAGATCAGGGGCTACACCTTC. Encoded protein: CASSEIRGYTF. V is TRBV6-1 and J is TRBJ1-2, with D hard to call. This CDR3 is 11 amino acids long. Germline CDR1 is MNHNS and CDR2 is SASEGT. The V and J ends lost 3 bases and 8 bases respectively, with 7 bases between them.

The rearrangement uses TRBV5-6 and TRBJ1-1; 7 nucleotides align to TRBD1. J was trimmed by 3 bases and V by 4 bases; bases with no gene match: 6. CDR3 length equals 14 residues. Germline V gene lookup returns CDR1 SGHDT and CDR2 YYEEEE. Here the CDR3 reads CASSNRGRYTEAFF. CDR3 nucleotide sequence: TGTGCCAGCAGCAACAGGGGTAGGTACACTGAAGCTTTCTTT.

The V gene is TRBV7-8, the J gene TRBJ1-3; a weak D match, TRBD1 (5 bases). CDR1 and CDR2 from the germline V gene are SGHVS and FQNEAQ. Deletions cut 5 bases from V and 8 bases from J, with 22 bases between. The CDR3 runs to 16 residues. DNA of the CDR3: TGTGCCAGCAGCCGAAGCGGGACTCGCCAGGCGGACACCATATATTTT. It translates to CASSRSGTRQADTIYF.

The V and J genes are TRBV7-9 and TRBJ2-1; possibly TRBD2 for D (5 bases). Germline V gene data show CDR1 as SEHNR and CDR2 as FQNEAQ (reference sequence). CDR3 size: 15 residues. V lost 3 bases and J 0 bases, leaving 9 bases between the germline ends. As DNA, the CDR3 is TGTGCCAGCAGCTTTAGAGGGCTCTCCTACAATGAGCAGTTCTTC. This encodes CASSFRGLSYNEQFF.

This chain uses TRBV4-3 with TRBJ1-1; 7 bases are shared with TRBD1. Germline V gene sequence: CDR1 LGHNA, CDR2 YSLEER. The junction had 11 bases not matched to a gene; V was cut back by 0 bases and J by 10 bases. The CDR3 consists of 15 residues. The CDR3 reads CASSQDNRGSRGAFF. The CDR3 DNA is TGCGCCAGCAGCCAAGATAACAGGGGCTCCCGGGGAGCTTTCTTT.

The V gene is TRBV7-2, the J gene TRBJ1-5; 8 positions agree with TRBD1. The CDR3 consists of 16 residues. Trimming at V came to 5 bases and at J to 0 bases, leaving 6 bases not matched to a gene. CDR1 is SGHTA, CDR2 FQGNSA, per germline. Here the CDR3 DNA reads TGTGCCAGCAGCCCAAGGACAGGGTATAGCAATCAGCCCCAGCATTTT. Encoded protein: CASSPRTGYSNQPQHF.

This sequence joins TRBV27 and TRBJ2-7; 8 nucleotides match TRBD1. V gave up 0 bases and J gave up 1 base; unmatched junction bases: 2. CDR3 length: 15 amino acids. CDR1 and CDR2 (germline): MNHEY, SMNVEV (reference sequence). The CDR3 DNA follows: TGTGCCAGCAGTTTATCAGGGACAGGTTCCTACGAGCAGTACTTC. Translation: CASSLSGTGSYEQYF.

This clone was observed a handful of times. V gene TRBV7-9 combines with J gene TRBJ2-5; D may be TRBD1 (6 bases). The CDR3 length is 16 residues. From germline, CDR1 is SEHNR and CDR2 FQNEAQ (reference sequence). Trimming left V 1 base short and J 5 bases short, with 17 bases between. This CDR3 reads CASSLVSGAVGETQYF. Here the CDR3 DNA reads TGTGCCAGCAGCTTAGTTTCAGGGGCGGTAGGGGAGACCCAGTACTTC.

The chain employs TRBV27 and TRBJ1-1; D possibly corresponds to TRBD1 (5 bases). This CDR3 is built from 13 residues. V was pared by 5 bases and J by 2 bases, with 9 bases between. Germline lookup yields CDR1 MNHEY and CDR2 SMNVEV (reference sequence). The CDR3 reads CASSRGTNTEAFF. The CDR3 bases are TGTGCCAGCAGTCGAGGGACTAACACTGAAGCTTTCTTT.